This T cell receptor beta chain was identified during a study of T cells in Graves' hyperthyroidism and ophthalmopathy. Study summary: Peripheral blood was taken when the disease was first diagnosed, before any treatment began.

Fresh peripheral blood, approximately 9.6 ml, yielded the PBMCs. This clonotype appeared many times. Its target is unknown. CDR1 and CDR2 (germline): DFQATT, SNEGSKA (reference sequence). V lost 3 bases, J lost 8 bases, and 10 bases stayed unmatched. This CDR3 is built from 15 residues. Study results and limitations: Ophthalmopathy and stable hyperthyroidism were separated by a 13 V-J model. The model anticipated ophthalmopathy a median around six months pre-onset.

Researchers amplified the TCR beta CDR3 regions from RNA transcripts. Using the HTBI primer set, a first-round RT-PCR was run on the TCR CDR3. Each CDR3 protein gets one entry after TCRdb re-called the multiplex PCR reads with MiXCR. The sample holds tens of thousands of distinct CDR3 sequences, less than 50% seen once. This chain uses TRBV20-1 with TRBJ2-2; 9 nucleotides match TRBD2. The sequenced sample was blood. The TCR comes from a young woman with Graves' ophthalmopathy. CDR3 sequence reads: CSASNSLAGPGELFF. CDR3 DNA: TGCAGTGCTAGTAATTCTCTAGCGGGACCAGGGGAGCTGTTTTTT.